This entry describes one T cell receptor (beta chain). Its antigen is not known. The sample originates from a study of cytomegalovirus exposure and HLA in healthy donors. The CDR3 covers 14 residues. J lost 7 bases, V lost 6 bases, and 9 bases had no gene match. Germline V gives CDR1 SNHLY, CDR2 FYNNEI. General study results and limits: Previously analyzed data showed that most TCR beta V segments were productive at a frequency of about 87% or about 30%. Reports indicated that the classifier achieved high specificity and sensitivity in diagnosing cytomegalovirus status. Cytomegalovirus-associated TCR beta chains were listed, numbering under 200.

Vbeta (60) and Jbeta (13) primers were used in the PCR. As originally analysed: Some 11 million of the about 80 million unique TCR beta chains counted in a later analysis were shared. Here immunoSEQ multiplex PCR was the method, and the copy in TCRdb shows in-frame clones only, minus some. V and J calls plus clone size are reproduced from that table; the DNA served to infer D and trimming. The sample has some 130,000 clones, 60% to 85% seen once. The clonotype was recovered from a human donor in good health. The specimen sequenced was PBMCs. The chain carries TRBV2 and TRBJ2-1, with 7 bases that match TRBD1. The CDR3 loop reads CASSRRQGSNEQFF. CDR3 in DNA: TGTGCCAGCAGCCGCCGACAGGGATCGAATGAGCAGTTCTTC.